This T cell receptor (beta chain) was obtained from a study of vaccination and CD4 T cells after COVID-19. Study in general: Diagnosis preceded the drawing of post-COVID samples by a median about 98 days (range 35 to 161).

As to this clonotype: Its cognate antigen is unknown.

Once obtained from cultured CD4+ T cells, the DNA was sequenced using the Oncomine TCR Beta short-read assay. TCRdb re-called the PCR reads through MiXCR, storing one row per CDR3 protein. Among about 16,000 distinct CDR3 sequences listed, approximately 52% were seen once. Stated treatment: approximately 10-day PBMC culture with coronavirus spike peptide pools or control peptides (ViraFEST assay). The germline V gene encodes CDR1 KGHDR and CDR2 SFDVKD. The CDR3 sequence is 16 residues long. The ends were cut back, 0 bases at V and 2 bases at J, with 11 bases in the middle. Sequencing used CD4+ T cells from blood, cultured in vitro, obtained before SARS-CoV-2 vaccination. This chain links TRBV24-1 with TRBJ2-3; tentative D call: TRBD2 (5 bases). The receptor comes from a human donor who had recovered from COVID-19. CDR3 sequence reads: CATSDLRPDSTDTQYF. CDR3 sequence (DNA): TGTGCCACCAGTGATTTGCGCCCGGACTCCACAGATACGCAGTATTTT.